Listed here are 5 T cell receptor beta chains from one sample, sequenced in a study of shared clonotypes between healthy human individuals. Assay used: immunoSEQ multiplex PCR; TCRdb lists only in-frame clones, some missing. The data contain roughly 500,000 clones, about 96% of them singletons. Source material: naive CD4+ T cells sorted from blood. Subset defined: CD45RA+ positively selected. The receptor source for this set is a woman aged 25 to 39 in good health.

This chain's CDR3 is CASQGASSYEQYF. Written as DNA, the CDR3 is TGTGCCAGCCAGGGGGCGAGCTCCTACGAGCAGTACTTC. This rearrangement joins TRBV28 to TRBJ2-7; 8 nucleotides match TRBD1. V dropped 8 bases and J dropped 0; count of bases not matched to a gene: 3. CDR1 is MDHEN and CDR2 is SYDVKM in the germline V gene. The CDR3 is 13 residues long.

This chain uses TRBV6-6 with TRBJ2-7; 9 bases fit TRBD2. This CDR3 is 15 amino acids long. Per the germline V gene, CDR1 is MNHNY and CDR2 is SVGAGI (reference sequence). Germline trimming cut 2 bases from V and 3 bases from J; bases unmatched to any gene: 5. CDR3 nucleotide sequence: TGTGCCAGCAGTTACATTCTAGCGGGGAGCTACGAGCAGTACTTC. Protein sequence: CASSYILAGSYEQYF.

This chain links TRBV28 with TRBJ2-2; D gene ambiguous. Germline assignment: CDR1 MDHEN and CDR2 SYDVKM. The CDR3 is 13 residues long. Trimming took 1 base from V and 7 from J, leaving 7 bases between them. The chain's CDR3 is CASSLYYNGELFF. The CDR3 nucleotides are TGTGCCAGCAGTTTATATTATAACGGGGAGCTGTTTTTT. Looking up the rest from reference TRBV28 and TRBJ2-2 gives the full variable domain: DVKVTQSSRYLVKRTGEKVFLECVQDMDHENMFWYRQDPGLGLRLIYFSYDVKMKEKGDIPEGYSVSREKKERFSLILESASTNQTSMYLCASSLYYNGELFFGEGSRLTVL.

The CDR3 coding sequence is TGTGCCAGCAGCTTAGGAAGCGGGAGTCCCTACAATGAGCAGTTCTTC. This codes for CASSLGSGSPYNEQFF. The rearrangement links TRBV11-3 to TRBJ2-1; TRBD2 aligns across 8 bases. CDR1 is SGHNT, CDR2 YENEEA, per germline. V lost 1 base and J lost 2; bases outside the gene matches: 4. The CDR3 contains 16 residues. The whole variable domain, filled in from reference TRBV11-3 and TRBJ2-1, reads EAGVVQSPRYKIIEKKQPVAFWCNPISGHNTLYWYLQNLGQGPELLIRYENEEAVDDSQLPKDRFSAERLKGVDSTLKIQPAELGDSAVYLCASSLGSGSPYNEQFFGPGTRLTVL.

The CDR3 coding sequence is TGTGCCAGTAGTATCGGGGGGAGGAACACAGATACGCAGTATTTT. Translated: CASSIGGRNTDTQYF. This rearrangement joins TRBV19 to TRBJ2-3, with TRBD2 matching over 7 bases. CDR3 length equals 15 residues. V shed 3 bases, J shed 2 bases, and the junction held 5 bases outside the gene matches. The germline V gene has CDR1 LNHDA and CDR2 SQIVND (reference sequence).